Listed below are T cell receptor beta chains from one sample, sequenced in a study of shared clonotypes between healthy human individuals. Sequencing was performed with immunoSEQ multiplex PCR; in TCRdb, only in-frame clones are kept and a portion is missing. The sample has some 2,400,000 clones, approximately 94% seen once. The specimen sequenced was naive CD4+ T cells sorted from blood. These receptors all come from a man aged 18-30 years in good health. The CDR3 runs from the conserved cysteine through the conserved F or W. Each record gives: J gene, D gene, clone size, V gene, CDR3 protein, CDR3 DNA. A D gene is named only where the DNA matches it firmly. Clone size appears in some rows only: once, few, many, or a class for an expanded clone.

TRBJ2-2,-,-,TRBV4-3,CASQSGQSTGELFF,TGCGCCAGCCAGTCCGGACAGTCCACCGGGGAGCTGTTTTTT
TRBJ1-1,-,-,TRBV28,CASSPPGPVKSEAFF,TGTGCCAGCAGCCCCCCGGGACCGGTGAAATCTGAAGCTTTCTTT
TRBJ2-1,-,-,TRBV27,CASSLAESSYNEQFF,TGTGCCAGCAGTTTAGCGGAGAGCTCCTACAATGAGCAGTTCTTC
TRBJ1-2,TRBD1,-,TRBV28,CASSSAGQGFGYTF,TGTGCCAGCAGTTCCGCGGGACAGGGTTTCGGCTACACCTTC
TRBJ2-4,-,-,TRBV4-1,CASSLTGLAKNIQYF,TGCGCCAGCAGCCTCACGGGCTTAGCCAAAAACATTCAGTACTTC
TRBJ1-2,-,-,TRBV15,CATSRDGFNGYTF,TGTGCCACCAGCAGAGATGGGTTTAATGGCTACACCTTC
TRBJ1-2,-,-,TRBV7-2,CASSLFLEHYGYTF,TGTGCCAGCAGCTTATTTTTGGAGCACTATGGCTACACCTTC
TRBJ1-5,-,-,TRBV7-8,CASSLVGSGQPQHF,TGTGCCAGCAGCTTAGTGGGCTCAGGGCAGCCCCAGCATTTT
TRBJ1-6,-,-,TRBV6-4,CASSELTNSPLHF,TGTGCCAGCAGTGAACTTACGAATTCACCCCTCCACTTT
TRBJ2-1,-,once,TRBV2,CASSDEGAGRVEQFF,TGTGCCAGCAGTGACGAGGGGGCGGGAAGGGTGGAGCAGTTCTTC
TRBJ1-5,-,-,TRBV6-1,CASRTGFRSNQPQHF,TGTGCCAGCAGGACAGGTTTCCGAAGCAATCAGCCCCAGCATTTT
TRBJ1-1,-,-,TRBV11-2,CASSWNSGVGNTEAFF,TGTGCCAGCAGCTGGAATTCAGGGGTGGGGAACACTGAAGCTTTCTTT
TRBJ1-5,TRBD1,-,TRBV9,CASSAQGASNQPQHF,TGTGCCAGCAGTGCACAGGGGGCGAGCAATCAGCCCCAGCATTTT
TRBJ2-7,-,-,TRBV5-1,CASSLWAGYEQYF,TGCGCCAGCAGCTTGTGGGCAGGCTACGAGCAGTACTTC
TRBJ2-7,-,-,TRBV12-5,CASAEGSSYEQYF,TGTGCTAGTGCGGAGGGGAGCTCCTACGAGCAGTACTTC
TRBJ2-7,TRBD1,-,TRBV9,CASSPPGDREWDEQYF,TGTGCCAGCAGCCCCCCGGGGGACAGGGAATGGGACGAGCAGTACTTC
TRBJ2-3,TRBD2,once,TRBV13,CASSLDGLATDTQYF,TGTGCCAGCAGCTTAGATGGACTAGCTACAGATACGCAGTATTTT
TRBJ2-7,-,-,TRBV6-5,CASSYTRTASSYEQYF,TGTGCCAGCAGTTACACCAGGACAGCAAGCTCCTACGAGCAGTACTTC
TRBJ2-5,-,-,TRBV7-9,CASSIRGGTQETQYF,TGTGCCAGCAGCATCCGGGGAGGAACCCAAGAGACCCAGTACTTC
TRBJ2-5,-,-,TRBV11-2,CASRQVAGLPGTQYF,TGTGCCAGCAGACAGGTCGCCGGACTACCGGGGACCCAGTACTTC
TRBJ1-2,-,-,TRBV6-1,CASSTQLSSNYGYTF,TGTGCCAGCAGCACTCAACTGAGCTCTAACTATGGCTACACCTTC
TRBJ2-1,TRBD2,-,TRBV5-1,CASSPHLAGATYNEQFF,TGCGCCAGCAGCCCCCATCTAGCGGGGGCGACCTACAATGAGCAGTTCTTC
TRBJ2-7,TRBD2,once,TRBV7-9,CASSLGSTSGSSSYEQYF,TGTGCCAGCAGCTTAGGTTCGACTAGCGGGTCCAGCTCCTACGAGCAGTACTTC
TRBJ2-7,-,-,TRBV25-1,CASSRLGSEQYF,TGTGCCAGCAGTAGGCTGGGTTCCGAGCAGTACTTC
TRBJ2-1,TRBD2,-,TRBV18,CASSRTSGSSEQFF,TGTGCCAGCTCCCGGACTAGCGGGAGTAGTGAGCAGTTCTTC
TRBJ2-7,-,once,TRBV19,CASSILGGLFYEQYF,TGTGCCAGTAGTATCCTTGGGGGGCTGTTCTACGAGCAGTACTTC
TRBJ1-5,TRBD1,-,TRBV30,CASSGQGNQPQHF,TGTGCCTCCTCGGGACAGGGGAATCAGCCCCAGCATTTT
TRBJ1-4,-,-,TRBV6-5,CASSYASGAGNEKLFF,TGTGCCAGCAGTTACGCGTCTGGGGCTGGGAATGAAAAACTGTTTTTT
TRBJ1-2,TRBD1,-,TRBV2,CASRRRTIQGARGGYTF,TGTGCCAGCAGACGAAGAACAATCCAGGGGGCGCGAGGAGGCTACACCTTC